The 11 T cell receptor beta chains reported below all come from one sample, sequenced in a study of blood T cells in healthy people across ages. A sample-barcoded 5' primer and a J-beta primer mix were used in a second PCR of about 7 to 11 cycles. TCRdb used MiXCR to reprocess the 5' RACE reads, holding one entry per CDR3 protein. The repertoire includes about 1.4 million distinct CDR3 sequences, around 59% of them detected once, and 6.5% to 8% sits in the top ten. Sequencing was carried out using blood. All receptors come from a man aged 18 to 29 in good health.

The rearrangement uses TRBV13 and TRBJ2-7; D uncertain. This CDR3 region has 13 residues. Germline CDR1 reads PRHDT; CDR2 reads FYEKMQ (reference sequence). Trimming shortened V by 5 bases and J by 2 bases, and 10 bases separated the two germline ends. CDR3 residues: CASSSRHTYEQYF. CDR3 nucleotides: TGTGCCAGCAGCAGCAGACATACCTACGAGCAGTACTTC.

The gene calls are TRBV28 and TRBJ2-7; 11 positions match TRBD2. From germline, CDR1 is MDHEN and CDR2 SYDVKM. The CDR3 consists of 16 residues. J gave up 2 bases and V 6 bases, and 9 bases lay outside the gene matches. CDR3 region: CASSQRLAGRTYEQYF. CDR3 nucleotide sequence: TGTGCCAGCAGCCAGCGACTAGCGGGGAGAACCTACGAGCAGTACTTC.

The chain employs TRBV7-6 and TRBJ1-1; 7 nucleotides line up with TRBD1. Looked up from germline, CDR1 is SGHVS and CDR2 is FNYEAQ. J lost 11 bases, V lost 1 base, and 10 bases had no gene match. The CDR3 is made up of 14 amino acids. CDR3 in DNA: TGTGCCAGCAGCTTAGGAGGGGGCCAAGCGGCTGCTTTCTTT. As protein: CASSLGGGQAAAFF.

Only a few counts were recorded for this clonotype. The chain joins TRBV29-1 to TRBJ2-1, with TRBD1 matching over 10 bases. CDR3 length equals 13 residues. Germline CDR1 SQVTM, CDR2 ANQGSEA. V was pared by 8 bases and J by 3 bases, with 4 bases of the junction left unmatched. CDR3 in amino acids: CSSGTGDYNEQFF. For the CDR3, the DNA is TGCAGCTCCGGGACAGGGGACTACAATGAGCAGTTCTTC.

The chain recombines TRBV10-3 with TRBJ2-5; TRBD1 matches 11 bases. The CDR3 loop spans 17 amino acids. Trimming removed 2 bases from V and 11 bases from J; junction bases left unmatched: 16. Germline CDR1 ENHRY, CDR2 SYGVKD. CDR3 nucleotide sequence: TGTGCCATCAGTGAGAATGTGGACAGGGGGCTGGACAATGAGCAGTACTTC. Translated: CAISENVDRGLDNEQYF.

This chain uses TRBV11-2 with TRBJ2-3; a possible D gene is TRBD2 (5 bases). Looked up from germline, CDR1 is SGHAT and CDR2 is FQNNGV. Trimming removed 5 bases from V and 7 bases from J, with 13 bases in between. The CDR3 is made up of 13 amino acids. This chain's CDR3 is CASSVGGSYTQYF. In DNA, the CDR3 is TGTGCCAGCAGCGTAGGAGGCAGTTATACGCAGTATTTT.

V and J are TRBV6-6 and TRBJ1-2; a possible D gene is TRBD1 (6 bases). The CDR3 length is 17 residues. Trimming pared 2 bases from V and 1 base from J, leaving 17 bases between. Looked up from germline, CDR1 is MNHNY and CDR2 is SVGAGI (reference sequence). The CDR3 loop reads CASSYTRGQANNYGYTF. The CDR3 coding sequence is TGTGCCAGCAGTTACACGCGGGGGCAGGCCAATAACTATGGCTACACCTTC.

The chain combines TRBV4-1 with TRBJ2-1; 13 positions match TRBD2. The CDR3 contains 19 residues. After removal of 2 bases from V and 0 bases from J, the junction contained 7 bases not matched to a gene. Germline assignment: CDR1 MGHRA and CDR2 YSYEKL. The CDR3 region is CASSQTGTSGASSYNEQFF. The DNA for the CDR3 is TGCGCCAGCAGCCAAACCGGGACTAGCGGGGCCAGCTCCTACAATGAGCAGTTCTTC.

There are a few counts of this clonotype. The V call is TRBV7-2, the J call TRBJ1-6; 7 nucleotides line up with TRBD1. With V trimmed by 5 bases and J by 8 bases, 12 bases remained unmatched. Germline V gene sequence: CDR1 SGHTA, CDR2 FQGNSA. This CDR3 region has 16 residues. CDR3 nucleotides: TGTGCCAGCAGCGCAGGTCGAGCAGGGGGTTATTCACCCCTCCACTTT. It translates to CASSAGRAGGYSPLHF.

The rearrangement joins TRBV27 to TRBJ1-2, with D tentatively TRBD1 (6 bases). With 8 bases removed from V and 6 bases from J, the gap between germline ends came to 13 bases. Per germline, CDR1 MNHEY and CDR2 SMNVEV (reference sequence). The CDR3 is 12 amino acids. CDR3 nucleotide sequence: TGTGCCAGCGGTGCCGGGGGCAATGGCTACACCTTC. Protein product: CASGAGGNGYTF.

In its sample, this clonotype was seen once. The V and J genes are TRBV27 and TRBJ2-7; D not certain. The V gene's germline CDR1 is MNHEY and CDR2 SMNVEV (reference sequence). The V end was cut by 6 bases, the J end by 6 bases, with 12 bases between. This CDR3 has 12 residues. CDR3: CASSNRDGEQYF. DNA of the CDR3: TGTGCCAGCAGCAACCGAGACGGCGAGCAGTACTTC.